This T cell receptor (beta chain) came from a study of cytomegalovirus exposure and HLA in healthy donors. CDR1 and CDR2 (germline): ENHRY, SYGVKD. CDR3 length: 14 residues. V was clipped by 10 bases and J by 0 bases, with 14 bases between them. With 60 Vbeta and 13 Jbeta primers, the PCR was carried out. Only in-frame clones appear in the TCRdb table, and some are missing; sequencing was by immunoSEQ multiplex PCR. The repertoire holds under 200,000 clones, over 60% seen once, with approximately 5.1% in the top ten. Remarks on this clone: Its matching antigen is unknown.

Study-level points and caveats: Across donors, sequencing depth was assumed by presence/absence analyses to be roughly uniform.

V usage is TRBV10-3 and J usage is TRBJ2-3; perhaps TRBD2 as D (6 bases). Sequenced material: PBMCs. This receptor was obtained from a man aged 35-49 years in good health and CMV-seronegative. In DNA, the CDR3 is TGTGCCAGCCGGGACTTAGTAAGCACAGATACGCAGTATTTT. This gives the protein CASRDLVSTDTQYF.